These T cell receptor beta chains were read from a single sample in a study of Tregs in tolerant kidney transplant recipients. Here immunoSEQ multiplex PCR was the method, and the copy in TCRdb shows in-frame clones only, minus some. The table lists 75,000 to 95,000 clones, around nine tenths of them singletons, with 4.5% to 5% in the top ten. Sequenced input: CD8+ T cells from blood. The origin of the receptors is a human donor in good health. Both conserved end residues are trimmed from each CDR3. D genes are given only for firm matches.

v_gene	j_gene	d_gene	CDR3aa
TRBV9	TRBJ1-4	-	ASSVDVRGEKLF
TRBV7-6	TRBJ2-7	TRBD1	ASSSDPGQGSYEQY
TRBV6-5	TRBJ1-2	TRBD1	ASSYLRQGGGYT
TRBV25-1	TRBJ2-2	-	ASSENLHTGELF
TRBV19	TRBJ2-7	TRBD2	ASSTAGGHEQY
TRBV5-1	TRBJ1-5	-	ASSFGTSNQPQH
TRBV10-2	TRBJ2-7	TRBD1	ASSENRGRFYEQY
TRBV15	TRBJ2-1	TRBD2	ATSSPSGARYNEQF
TRBV5-6	TRBJ2-7	-	ASSVTWGTYEQY
TRBV5-6	TRBJ1-5	-	ASSIKTDEAQH
TRBV7-3	TRBJ1-6	-	ASSLGGGGSPLH
TRBV27	TRBJ2-7	TRBD1	ASSGTGVHEQY
TRBV6-6	TRBJ2-2	-	ASSYSNGELF
TRBV6-5	TRBJ2-7	-	ASSYGNVDGDEQY
TRBV5-5	TRBJ2-7	-	ASSSSPLGGEGYEQY
TRBV11-2	TRBJ2-3	TRBD2	ASSLAASGGNTQY
TRBV27	TRBJ1-2	-	ASSPSDSYGYT
TRBV6-1	TRBJ2-2	-	ASILARSTGELF
TRBV9	TRBJ2-3	-	ASSGRDPSTDTQY
TRBV27	TRBJ1-6	TRBD1	ASSSGTGFNSPLH
TRBV7-9	TRBJ2-2	TRBD2	ASSTPAGPNTGELF
TRBV6-5	TRBJ1-1	TRBD1	ASSYMTGANTEAF
TRBV7-7	TRBJ2-1	-	ASSPFRTGTYNEQF
TRBV19	TRBJ2-7	-	ASSIVEGTSYEQY
TRBV4-2	TRBJ2-7	TRBD2	ANGAVRPSGYEQY
TRBV5-1	TRBJ1-6	-	ASSLATGSYNSPLH